This T cell receptor beta chain derives from a study of blood T cell repertoires in COVID-19. Study summary: The United States, Italy and Spain supplied acute and convalescent COVID-19 samples. The cDNA or gDNA used as material had been derived from T cells, B-cell-depleted T cells, or PBMCs.

A Seattle source enrolled patients during active infection and followed them longitudinally. This table comes from immunoSEQ multiplex PCR, and its TCRdb copy is limited to in-frame clones, with some not included. Altogether 300,000 to 350,000 clones are present, 90% being singletons, with the ten largest covering approximately 0.98%. What was sequenced was peripheral blood. The TCR originated in a woman aged 40 to 50 with COVID-19, enrolled during active disease.

Written as DNA, the CDR3 is TGTGCCAGCAGCTCGGACTTCGGACAGAAGCAGTACTTC. Protein sequence: CASSSDFGQKQYF. The chain recombines TRBV11-2 with TRBJ2-7, with a weak D call TRBD1 (6 bases). The V and J ends lost 4 bases and 8 bases respectively, with 15 bases between them. Germline V gene sequence: CDR1 SGHAT, CDR2 FQNNGV. The CDR3 loop spans 13 amino acids.